These 6 T cell receptor beta chains were all obtained from the same sample, sequenced in a study of OX40 agonist ivuxolimab in advanced cancers. Assay used: immunoSEQ multiplex PCR; TCRdb lists only in-frame clones, some missing. The sample lists some 62,000 clones; approximately 92% were seen once. The sample consisted of CD4+ or CD8+ T cells sorted from blood, taken in a trial of the OX40 agonist ivuxolimab. Receptor source: an adult with an advanced solid tumor such as melanoma, head and neck, liver or kidney cancer.

This clone was observed a single time. V is TRBV6-6 and J is TRBJ2-3, with D uncertain. The CDR3 length is 13 residues. V was trimmed by 6 bases and J by 1 base, leaving 8 bases between them. Per germline, CDR1 MNHNY and CDR2 SVGAGI (reference sequence). In DNA form, the CDR3 reads TGTGCCAGCAGCTCACAGCGCACAGATACGCAGTATTTT. Its protein is CASSSQRTDTQYF.

The J gene is TRBJ1-3, the V gene TRBV30; no definite D call. This CDR3 has 12 amino acids. Germline values: CDR1 GTSNPN, CDR2 SVGIG (reference sequence). Trimming shortened V by 5 bases and J by 3 bases, and 8 bases separated the two germline ends. CDR3 residues: CAWATFGNTIYF. The CDR3 bases are TGTGCCTGGGCGACTTTTGGAAACACCATATATTTT.

In nucleotides, the CDR3 is TGTGCCAGCAGCCGCGACGGTAATTCACCCCTCCACTTT. The encoded protein is CASSRDGNSPLHF. The V gene is TRBV6-5, the J gene TRBJ1-6; D unclear. Germline V gene data show CDR1 as MNHEY and CDR2 as SVGAGI. V lost 6 bases and J 6 bases, leaving 9 bases between the germline ends. CDR3 size: 13 residues.

This chain uses TRBV10-1 with TRBJ1-1; 8 nucleotides align to TRBD1. Trimming removed 9 bases from V and 5 bases from J; junction bases left unmatched: 14. CDR1 and CDR2 (germline): WNHNN, SYGVQD (reference sequence). The CDR3 spans 15 residues. As DNA, the CDR3 is TGCGCCAGTTCAGGTAGCAGGGGGCCGAGGACTGAAGCTTTCTTT. Translated: CASSGSRGPRTEAFF.

The sample holds one count of this clone. CDR3 in amino acids: CASSPPDGSSSYNEQFF. The CDR3 coding sequence is TGCGCCAGCAGCCCCCCGGACGGGAGTAGCTCCTACAATGAGCAGTTCTTC. J is TRBJ2-1 and V is TRBV4-1, with D perhaps TRBD2 (6 bases). CDR1 and CDR2 (germline): MGHRA, YSYEKL. V was clipped by 4 bases and J by 0 bases, with 16 bases between them. The length of the CDR3 is 17 residues.

The chain combines TRBV9 with TRBJ2-1; D may match TRBD1 or TRBD2 (5 bases each). Trimming left V 4 bases short and J 0 bases short, with 11 bases between. The V gene's germline CDR1 is SGDLS and CDR2 YYNGEE. The CDR3 length is 15 residues. DNA for the CDR3: TGTGCCAGCAGCCTTTCCGGGACCTCCTACAATGAGCAGTTCTTC. Amino acids: CASSLSGTSYNEQFF.